These 10 T cell receptor beta chains were all obtained from the same sample, sequenced in a study of CD8 T cells in Susac syndrome. It was with random hexamers that 0.5 to 1 ug RNA was reverse transcribed. TCRdb analysed the immunoSEQ multiplex PCR reads with MiXCR anew, one entry per CDR3 protein. Of about 240,000 distinct CDR3 sequences detected, almost 97% appear once; the ten largest clones hold 0.1%. The material sequenced was CD4+ T cells from PBMCs. These receptors were collected from a human donor with Susac syndrome.

The V and J genes are TRBV28 and TRBJ2-7, with 8 nucleotides matching TRBD1. After removal of 8 bases from V and 4 bases from J, the junction contained 10 bases not matched to a gene. The germline V gene has CDR1 MDHEN and CDR2 SYDVKM. The CDR3 totals 14 residues. For the CDR3, the DNA is TGTGCCAGCTTGAAGCAGGGGGCGTATTACGAGCAGTACTTC. Translating it yields CASLKQGAYYEQYF. Combining the CDR3 with reference TRBV28 and TRBJ2-7 gives the whole variable domain DVKVTQSSRYLVKRTGEKVFLECVQDMDHENMFWYRQDPGLGLRLIYFSYDVKMKEKGDIPEGYSVSREKKERFSLILESASTNQTSMYLCASLKQGAYYEQYFGPGTRLTVT.

The chain combines TRBV11-2 with TRBJ2-1, with a possible D match to TRBD2 (6 bases). The CDR3 has 12 amino acids. Germline loops: CDR1 SGHAT, CDR2 FQNNGV. V dropped 6 bases and J dropped 8 bases, with 11 bases sitting between them. CDR3 DNA: TGTGCCAGCAGACCAGCGGGCGATGAGCAGTTCTTC. This gives the protein CASRPAGDEQFF.

The V call is TRBV5-1, the J call TRBJ1-1; D is ambiguous. The length of the CDR3 is 14 residues. The V end was cut by 2 bases, the J end by 0 bases, with 8 bases between. CDR1 and CDR2 (germline): SGHRS, YFSETQ. CDR3 residues: CASSFAQMNTEAFF. The CDR3 DNA sequence: TGCGCCAGCAGCTTTGCGCAGATGAACACTGAAGCTTTCTTT.

This clonotype was found once. The chain has TRBV6-5 and TRBJ2-5, with D possibly being TRBD1 or TRBD2 (5 bases each). V lost 2 bases, J lost 8 bases, and 12 bases lay in between. The CDR3 has 13 amino acids. Germline CDR1 MNHEY, CDR2 SVGAGI. The CDR3 nucleotides read TGTGCCAGCAGTTACGGGGGTAGCGTAACCCAGTACTTC. It yields the protein CASSYGGSVTQYF.

The chain uses TRBV4-1 and TRBJ2-2, with a possible D match to TRBD2 (6 bases). The V end was cut by 3 bases, the J end by 8 bases, with 16 bases between. This CDR3 contains 15 residues. Germline values: CDR1 MGHRA, CDR2 YSYEKL. Here the CDR3 DNA reads TGCGCCAGCAGCCAGGAGGGACTTGTTTCAGGGGAGCTGTTTTTT. This translates into CASSQEGLVSGELFF.

This clonotype was recorded a few times. The chain carries TRBV15 and TRBJ1-2; D remains ambiguous. V dropped 0 bases and J dropped 4 bases, with 3 bases sitting between them. The germline CDR1 and CDR2 sequences are LNHNV and YYDKDF (reference sequence). There are 12 residues in the CDR3. CDR3 protein: CATSREGYGYTF. In DNA form, the CDR3 reads TGTGCCACCAGCAGAGAAGGCTATGGCTACACCTTC. Full variable domain (missing parts from reference TRBV15 and TRBJ1-2): DAMVIQNPRYQVTQFGKPVTLSCSQTLNHNVMYWYQQKSSQAPKLLFHYYDKDFNNEADTPDNFQSRRPNTSFCFLDIRSPGLGDTAMYLCATSREGYGYTFGSGTRLTVV.

This rearrangement joins TRBV24-1 to TRBJ1-2, with 9 bases identical to TRBD1. After removal of 2 bases from V and 4 bases from J, the junction contained 7 bases not matched to a gene. Germline CDR1 and CDR2: KGHDR and SFDVKD. There are 16 residues in the CDR3. The CDR3 reads CATSDSGTGPFYGYTF. The CDR3 DNA reads TGTGCCACCAGTGATTCGGGGACAGGGCCCTTCTATGGCTACACCTTC.

For this clonotype: The junction shows a germline mismatch at one end, possibly a read error. The chain links TRBV5-5 to TRBJ1-2; weak D call: TRBD1 (6 bases). The germline V gene has CDR1 SGHKS and CDR2 YYEKEE (reference sequence). The CDR3 spans 14 residues. DNA of the CDR3: TGTGCCAGCAGTCCTCCCGGGACGGGACACATTTGGGCCTTC. This translates into CASSPPGTGHIWAF.

This clonotype has only a few counts. This chain uses TRBV29-1 with TRBJ1-1; perhaps TRBD1 as D (6 bases). This CDR3 region has 13 residues. V was shortened by 6 bases and J by 0 bases, with 11 bases between the two germline ends. Germline values: CDR1 SQVTM, CDR2 ANQGSEA. In nucleotides, the CDR3 is TGCAGCGTGGGCGGACAGATGAACACTGAAGCTTTCTTT. It yields the protein CSVGGQMNTEAFF.

V and J are TRBV12-3 or TRBV12-4 and TRBJ2-2, with 12 bases identical to TRBD2. Trimming removed 6 bases from V and 4 bases from J; junction bases left unmatched: 6. This CDR3 spans 16 amino acids. CDR3 in amino acids: CASSRGLAGFTGELFF. DNA for the CDR3: TGTGCCAGCAGCCGAGGACTAGCGGGATTCACCGGGGAGCTGTTTTTT.